This T cell receptor beta chain was identified during a study of immune characteristics of hereditary and idiopathic chronic pancreatitis. The V gene's germline CDR1 is SGHRS and CDR2 YFSETQ. The CDR3 consists of 15 residues. Trimming stripped 2 bases from V and 4 bases from J, with 13 bases between. This clone was detected only a few times. The antigen is unknown. Sequencing was performed with immunoSEQ multiplex PCR; in TCRdb, only in-frame clones are kept and a portion is missing. The profile shows around 9,000 clones, 79% of them singletons. Study-level points and caveats: No patients had chronic pancreatitis due to alcohol use. Hereditary and idiopathic cases differed in TRBV10, TRBV19, TRBV23 and TRBV5 usage.

Total pancreatectomy with islet autotransplantation was the source of the chronic pancreatitis pancreas tissue. Patients with known diabetes were not included. No T cell sorting was done; genomic DNA came straight from bulk pancreas tissue. Sequencing used pancreas tissue with idiopathic chronic pancreatitis. The gene calls are TRBV5-1 and TRBJ1-5, with unresolved D. The sequence came from a human donor with chronic pancreatitis. CDR3 amino acids: CASSLLPGSNQPQHF. The CDR3, as DNA: TGCGCCAGCAGCTTACTCCCGGGCTCAAATCAGCCCCAGCATTTT.